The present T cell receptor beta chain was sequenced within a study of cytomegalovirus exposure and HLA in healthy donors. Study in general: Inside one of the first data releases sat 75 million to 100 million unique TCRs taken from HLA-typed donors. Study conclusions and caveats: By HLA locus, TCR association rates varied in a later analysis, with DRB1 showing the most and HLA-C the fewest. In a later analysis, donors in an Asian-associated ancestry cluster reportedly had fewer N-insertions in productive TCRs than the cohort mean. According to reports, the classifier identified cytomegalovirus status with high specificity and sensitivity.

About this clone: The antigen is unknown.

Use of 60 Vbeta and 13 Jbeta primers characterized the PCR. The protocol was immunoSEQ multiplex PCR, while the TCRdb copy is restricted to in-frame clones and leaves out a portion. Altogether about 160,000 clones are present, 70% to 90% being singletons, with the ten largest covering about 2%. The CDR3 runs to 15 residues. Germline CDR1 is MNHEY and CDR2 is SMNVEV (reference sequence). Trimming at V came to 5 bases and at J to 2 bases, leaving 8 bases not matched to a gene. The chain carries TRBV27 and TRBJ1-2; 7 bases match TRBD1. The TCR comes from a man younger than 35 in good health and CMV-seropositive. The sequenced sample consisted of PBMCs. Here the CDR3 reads CASSPAQGQNYGYTF. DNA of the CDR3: TGTGCCAGCAGTCCGGCCCAGGGACAGAACTATGGCTACACCTTC.